This TCR beta chain was observed in a study of blood T cell repertoires in COVID-19 (dated by TCRdb to between 2020 and 2021). Study-level background: Collaborator samples came from the United States, Italy and Spain and covered acute and convalescent phases of COVID-19. The prospective study material was composed of cDNA or gDNA derived from T cells, B-cell-depleted T cells, or PBMCs. Deeply sampled blood TCRbeta repertoires from subjects exposed to, actively infected with, or recovered from COVID-19 were included in the dataset. The repertoires were released in a freely available public database meant as a resource for research on the immune response to SARS-CoV-2. The samples were drawn from two sources: the first 160 participants of the ongoing ImmuneRACE study, and about 1,300 subjects contributed by 6 global collaborators. A de-identified subject ID, COVID-19 status, age in years and sex were almost always included in the sample metadata. HLA class I and class II types, where available, came from metadata supplied by the sample provider rather than from assay-based typing.

Paper-wide results and their limitations: The quantity of clinical and demographic metadata differed by source and by participant and was supplied without curation.

The collaborating institutions used their own protocols to collect whole blood in K2EDTA tubes. For TCRbeta analysis, collaborators shipped samples in one of three forms: frozen whole blood, isolated PBMCs, or DNA extracted from either of those sample types. As concerns this clone: The clone's antigen remains unknown. Per-base quality was not reported, and no clone a single base away is much larger than it.

TCRbeta CDR3 regions were amplified from genomic DNA using the immunoSEQ Assay, a bias-controlled multiplex PCR. As for how the authors treated the data: Within the assay, amplification of reference gene primers was used to estimate how many nucleated cells each sample contained. To quantify the absolute abundance of each unique TCRbeta CDR3 rearrangement, sequence reads were collapsed and filtered. For each sample, productive Simpson clonality was calculated by taking the square root of Simpson's diversity index across productive rearrangements. TCRdb holds this immuneACCESS table with in-frame rearrangements only. Some clones are missing; in checked studies, unresolved V genes explain under half, and the rest has no known cause. V and J calls plus clone size are reproduced from that table; the DNA served to infer D and trimming. The table for this sample lists over 35,000 clones; 91% of them were counted only once. The top ten clones comprise more than 15% of the sample.

Taken from the germline V gene, the CDR1 and CDR2 loops are SGHTA and FQGTGA. V loses 2 bases, J loses 1 base, and the germline ends lie 14 bases apart. From the cysteine through the phenylalanine, the CDR3 covers 16 amino acids. Just the 48-base CDR3 DNA is kept, in frame starting at base 1. This clonotype originated in a woman aged 25 to 39 in a cohort sampled during active COVID-19. The chain is made from TRBV7-3 and TRBJ1-1; 5 matching bases give a weak D call of TRBD1. The sequencing input was peripheral blood. The nucleotide sequence reads as follows: TGTGCCAGCAGCTTACGTCCCGGGACTACGAACACTGAAGCTTTCTTT. This translates into CASSLRPGTTNTEAFF.